This T cell receptor (beta chain) was sequenced for a study of human T cells and chemical hapten exposure. Whole-study context: Across its roughly 24 weeks, the study gave patients weekly diphenylcyclopropenone doses to the scalp.

Trimming removed 3 bases at V and 2 bases at J, with 8 bases between. CDR3 length: 14 residues. As for time point: patch test 1, 2 weeks after DPC sensitization. Treatment specified: therapeutic diphenylcyclopropenone sensitization with weekly scalp DPC. Study-level points and caveats: Relative to control repertoires, expanded TCRs gave rise to significantly more large CDR3 similarity clusters. Healthy people's immune response may differ from that of the donors, who had alopecia.

Each CDR3 protein gets one entry after TCRdb re-called the RACE reads with MiXCR. Of roughly 70,000 distinct CDR3 sequences listed, 9.8% were seen once; the top ten hold less than 4%. In this sample, this clonotype turned up many times. No antigen is known for it. V is TRBV12-3 or TRBV12-4 and J is TRBJ1-5, with D possibly matching TRBD1 (5 bases). The receptor comes from a woman aged 40 to 50 with alopecia areata. Some clones in this sample may be carry-over from other donors' samples. Here the sequenced sample was whole blood, taken in connection with sensitization to the hapten diphenylcyclopropenone (DPC). The CDR3 region is CASSLLGGNQPQHF. For the CDR3, the DNA is TGTGCCAGCAGTTTGCTGGGGGGCAATCAGCCCCAGCATTTT.